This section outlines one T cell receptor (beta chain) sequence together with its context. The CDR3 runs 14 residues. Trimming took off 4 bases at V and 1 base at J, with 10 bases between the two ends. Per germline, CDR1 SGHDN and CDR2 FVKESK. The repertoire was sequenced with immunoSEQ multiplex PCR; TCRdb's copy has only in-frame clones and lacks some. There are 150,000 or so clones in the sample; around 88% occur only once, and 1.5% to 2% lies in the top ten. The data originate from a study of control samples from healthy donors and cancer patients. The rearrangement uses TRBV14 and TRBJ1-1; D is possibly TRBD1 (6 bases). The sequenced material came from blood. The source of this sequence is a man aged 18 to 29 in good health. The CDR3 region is CASSLPGQNTEAFF. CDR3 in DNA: TGTGCCAGCAGCCTCCCGGGACAGAACACTGAAGCTTTCTTT.